These 17 T cell receptor beta chains came from one sample sequenced in a study of blood T cells in healthy people across ages. Alongside a J-beta primer mix, a sample-barcoded 5' primer served in a second PCR lasting about 7 to 12 cycles. TCRdb independently ran MiXCR on the 5' RACE reads; one entry per CDR3 protein. The sample records roughly 860,000 distinct CDR3 sequences, approximately 65% being singletons. The sample was blood. These receptors were collected from a man aged 25 to 40 in good health.

In this sample, this clonotype turned up a few times. The chain links TRBV12-3 or TRBV12-4 to TRBJ2-1, with 8 bases that match TRBD2. V shed 0 bases, J shed 4 bases, and the junction held 14 bases outside the gene matches. The CDR3 contains 19 residues. The CDR3 loop is CASSLAINPWLAGYNEQFF. The CDR3 nucleotides read TGTGCCAGCAGTTTAGCGATTAATCCCTGGTTAGCGGGGTACAATGAGCAGTTCTTC.

This clonotype was observed a few times. This rearrangement joins TRBV5-5 to TRBJ2-3; D may be TRBD2 (5 bases). CDR3 length: 14 residues. Germline V CDR1 and CDR2: SGHKS, YYEKEE (reference sequence). Trimming shortened V by 0 bases and J by 3 bases, and 8 bases separated the two germline ends. The CDR3 is CASSLGRATDTQYF. The DNA of the CDR3 is TGTGCCAGCAGCTTGGGGCGGGCAACAGATACGCAGTATTTT.

The chain links TRBV20-1 to TRBJ2-3, with 7 bases matching TRBD2. CDR1 is DFQATT and CDR2 is SNEGSKA in the germline V gene (reference sequence). V shed 1 base, J shed 4 bases, and the junction held 23 bases outside the gene matches. The CDR3 contains 20 residues. CDR3 sequence reads: CSARALWGAAGPRRADTQYF. The DNA for the CDR3 is TGCAGTGCTAGAGCCCTCTGGGGAGCAGCGGGGCCCCGCCGAGCAGATACGCAGTATTTT.

A single count supports this clonotype. The chain combines TRBV28 with TRBJ1-5; weak D call: TRBD1 (6 bases). CDR3 size: 15 residues. Germline V gene lookup returns CDR1 MDHEN and CDR2 SYDVKM. Trimming pared 3 bases from V and 3 bases from J, leaving 12 bases between. DNA for the CDR3: TGTGCCAGCAGTTTTCTCCCAGGGGCCAATCAGCCCCAGCATTTT. It specifies CASSFLPGANQPQHF.

This chain uses TRBV29-1 with TRBJ2-3, with 8 nucleotides matching TRBD2. CDR1 SQVTM and CDR2 ANQGSEA come from the germline V gene. The CDR3 spans 13 residues. Trimming at V came to 8 bases and at J to 1 base, leaving 5 bases not matched to a gene. The CDR3 loop is CSLISGGTDTQYF. In DNA, the CDR3 is TGCAGCCTCATTAGCGGGGGCACAGATACGCAGTATTTT.

The chain links TRBV30 to TRBJ2-2, with D hard to call. V was trimmed by 1 base and J by 6 bases, leaving 6 bases between them. The CDR3 length is 12 residues. Germline values: CDR1 GTSNPN, CDR2 SVGIG (reference sequence). The CDR3 loop is CAWSGASGELFF. CDR3 bases: TGTGCCTGGAGTGGGGCGTCCGGGGAGCTGTTTTTT.

The J gene is TRBJ2-7, the V gene TRBV7-9, with TRBD1 identical over 7 bases. The ends lost 6 bases at V and 0 bases at J; junction bases unmatched: 11. There are 16 residues in the CDR3. In germline, CDR1 is SEHNR, CDR2 FQNEAQ (reference sequence). The CDR3 is CASSLTGALSSYEQYF. The CDR3 DNA sequence: TGTGCCAGCAGTCTTACAGGGGCCCTTAGCTCCTACGAGCAGTACTTC.

This clonotype was counted only a few times. The gene calls are TRBV29-1 and TRBJ2-1, with D hard to call. The CDR3 totals 14 residues. Trimming stripped 4 bases from V and 4 bases from J, with 14 bases between. Germline V gene sequence: CDR1 SQVTM, CDR2 ANQGSEA. The CDR3, as DNA: TGCAGCGTTGTCTGGGGAAAATATTACAATGAGCAGTTCTTC. This gives the protein CSVVWGKYYNEQFF.

This clonotype has a handful of counts. The chain joins TRBV4-3 to TRBJ2-4, with D uncertain. Trimming took 2 bases from V and 5 from J, leaving 10 bases between them. This CDR3 is built from 14 residues. CDR1 is LGHNA, CDR2 YSLEER, per germline. CDR3 amino acids: CASSQIGYENIQYF. Written as DNA, the CDR3 is TGCGCCAGCAGCCAAATTGGGTATGAAAACATTCAGTACTTC.

The V and J genes are TRBV4-2 and TRBJ2-3; TRBD2 agrees at 7 bases. Germline CDR1 reads LGHNA; CDR2 reads YNFKEQ. Trimming at V came to 0 bases and at J to 3 bases, leaving 3 bases not matched to a gene. The CDR3 length is 15 residues. The CDR3 reads CASSQDLGGTDTQYF. The CDR3 DNA sequence: TGTGCCAGCAGCCAAGATTTGGGGGGGACAGATACGCAGTATTTT.

CDR3 sequence (DNA): TGTGCCACAACGGGACACCCGAATCAGCCCCAGCATTTT. This gives the protein CATTGHPNQPQHF. This chain uses TRBV10-3 with TRBJ1-5, with TRBD1 as a possible D gene (6 bases). The V and J ends lost 10 bases and 4 bases respectively, with 14 bases between them. Germline lookup yields CDR1 ENHRY and CDR2 SYGVKD. This CDR3 is 13 amino acids long.

The chain combines TRBV7-2 with TRBJ1-5, with TRBD1 as a possible D gene (6 bases). V lost 5 bases, J lost 2 bases, and 13 bases lay in between. Looked up from germline, CDR1 is SGHTA and CDR2 is FQGNSA. This CDR3 is built from 15 residues. The CDR3 loop reads CASSLQGTGNQPQHF. The CDR3 nucleotides are TGTGCCAGCAGCCTACAGGGAACGGGCAATCAGCCCCAGCATTTT.

CDR3 sequence reads: CASSYSISGGSYNEQFF. CDR3 sequence (DNA): TGTGCCAGCAGTTACTCGATTAGCGGAGGCTCCTACAATGAGCAGTTCTTC. The chain is built from TRBV6-5 and TRBJ2-1; weak D call: TRBD2 (6 bases). This CDR3 comprises 17 residues. From germline, CDR1 is MNHEY and CDR2 SVGAGI. V shed 0 bases and J shed 0 bases, with 12 bases lying between them.

The rearrangement joins TRBV19 to TRBJ2-1; TRBD1 matches 9 bases. The trim removed 3 bases at V and 4 bases at J, leaving 1 base unmatched. This CDR3 region has 14 residues. Germline V CDR1 and CDR2: LNHDA, SQIVND (reference sequence). The CDR3 bases are TGTGCCAGTAGTATGGGGACAGGGTACAATGAGCAGTTCTTC. This gives the protein CASSMGTGYNEQFF.

The chain links TRBV9 to TRBJ2-7, with D unclear. The CDR3 extends over 14 amino acids. V was shortened by 0 bases and J by 2 bases, with 9 bases between the two germline ends. Germline V gene sequence: CDR1 SGDLS, CDR2 YYNGEE. CDR3 residues: CASSVEVGPYEQYF. CDR3 bases: TGTGCCAGCAGCGTAGAGGTGGGTCCCTACGAGCAGTACTTC. The complete variable domain, with remaining parts taken from reference TRBV9 and TRBJ2-7, reads DSGVTQTPKHLITATGQRVTLRCSPRSGDLSVYWYQQSLDQGLQFLIQYYNGEERAKGNILERFSAQQFPDLHSELNLSSLELGDSALYFCASSVEVGPYEQYFGPGTRLTVT.

This clonotype was counted a few times. J is TRBJ2-3 and V is TRBV20-1; the D gene is possibly TRBD2 (6 bases). The CDR3 is 16 residues long. Looked up from germline, CDR1 is DFQATT and CDR2 is SNEGSKA (reference sequence). V lost 3 bases and J lost 6, with 22 bases in between. The CDR3 bases are TGCAGTGCTAGTCGTCCGGGACTCAACACCCAGGATACGCAGTATTTT. Translated: CSASRPGLNTQDTQYF.

This chain connects TRBV7-3 to TRBJ2-1; 9 bases line up with TRBD1. CDR3 length equals 14 residues. Germline CDR1 is SGHTA and CDR2 is FQGTGA. J gave up 8 bases and V 11 bases, and 13 bases lay outside the gene matches. In DNA, the CDR3 is TGTGCCGGCCCGGGCGGGACAGGGAACGATGAGCAGTTCTTC. It specifies CAGPGGTGNDEQFF.